Below, 14 T cell receptor beta chains from the same sample are listed, as sequenced in a study of human T cells and chemical hapten exposure. Time point defined: pre-sensitization, week 0. Treatment: therapeutic diphenylcyclopropenone sensitization with weekly scalp DPC. From the RACE reads, TCRdb called clonotypes with MiXCR, one entry per CDR3 protein. The sample gives 85,000 to 120,000 distinct CDR3 sequences, around 10% of which show up once; around 1.7% is in the top ten. Specimen: whole blood, collected in connection with sensitization to the hapten diphenylcyclopropenone (DPC). Receptors originate from a woman in her forties or fifties with alopecia areata. Some clones in this sample may be carry-over from other donors' samples.

This clonotype has at least ten counts. The chain combines TRBV7-6 with TRBJ2-7; TRBD2 matches at 8 bases. After removal of 3 bases from V and 2 bases from J, the junction contained 6 bases not matched to a gene. Germline V gene lookup returns CDR1 SGHVS and CDR2 FNYEAQ. The CDR3 spans 15 residues. CDR3: CASSFGGGGTYEQYF. The CDR3 DNA is TGTGCCAGCAGCTTTGGTGGCGGGGGGACCTACGAGCAGTACTTC.

This chain links TRBV6-5 with TRBJ2-7; perhaps TRBD2 as D (6 bases). The CDR3 covers 14 residues. With 0 bases removed from V and 2 bases from J, the gap between germline ends came to 8 bases. The germline V gene has CDR1 MNHEY and CDR2 SVGAGI. CDR3 in DNA: TGTGCCAGCAGTTACTCGCGGGGACCCTACGAGCAGTACTTC. It encodes CASSYSRGPYEQYF.

This rearrangement joins TRBV6-2 or TRBV6-3 to TRBJ2-7; 7 bases align to TRBD1. The CDR3 spans 14 residues. Germline values: CDR1 MNHEY, CDR2 SVGEGT. V gave up 6 bases and J gave up 3 bases; unmatched junction bases: 8. The CDR3 DNA sequence: TGTGCCAGCAGACTGACAGGGACAGTCTACGAGCAGTACTTC. It yields the protein CASRLTGTVYEQYF.

The chain carries TRBV7-2 and TRBJ2-7, with D tentatively TRBD1 (5 bases). V shed 1 base and J shed 4 bases, with 14 bases lying between them. The CDR3 contains 15 residues. Per germline, CDR1 SGHTA and CDR2 FQGNSA. The CDR3 protein is CASSLEGLMYYEQYF. The CDR3 DNA is TGTGCCAGCAGCTTAGAGGGGCTTATGTATTACGAGCAGTACTTC.

This chain joins TRBV24-1 and TRBJ2-1; D possibly corresponds to TRBD1 (5 bases). Trimming pared 1 base from V and 7 bases from J, leaving 16 bases between. The CDR3 loop spans 16 amino acids. Germline-derived CDR1 and CDR2 are KGHDR and SFDVKD. CDR3 bases: TGTGCCACCAGTGATTTCTCTAAAAAAGGGGCTAATGAGCAGTTCTTC. Protein: CATSDFSKKGANEQFF.

The rearrangement uses TRBV12-3 or TRBV12-4 and TRBJ2-1; 7 nucleotides agree with TRBD2. V was clipped by 4 bases and J by 5 bases; unmatched bases: 2. The CDR3 is 13 amino acids. The CDR3 spells CASSYSGHNEQFF. Written as DNA, the CDR3 is TGTGCCAGCAGTTATAGCGGGCACAATGAGCAGTTCTTC.

This clonotype was seen a handful of times. The chain employs TRBV6-5 and TRBJ2-2, with D possibly being TRBD2 (5 bases). Trimming stripped 5 bases from V and 5 bases from J, with 15 bases between. The germline gives CDR1 MNHEY, CDR2 SVGAGI. The length of the CDR3 is 15 residues. The CDR3 protein is CASSRPRTGTGELFF. The CDR3 DNA is TGTGCCAGCAGTCGCCCTCGTACGGGGACCGGGGAGCTGTTTTTT.

This clonotype occurred many times. The chain carries TRBV20-1 and TRBJ2-3; D perhaps matches TRBD2 (6 bases). V lost 4 bases to trimming and J lost 1 base, with 9 bases between them. Germline-derived CDR1 and CDR2 are DFQATT and SNEGSKA (reference sequence). The CDR3 has 13 residues. DNA for the CDR3: TGCAGTGCTACCTTAGCGGGCACAGATACGCAGTATTTT. It yields the protein CSATLAGTDTQYF.

This clonotype was observed many times. The chain has TRBV18 and TRBJ2-7; D uncertain. CDR1 KGHSH and CDR2 LQKENI come from the germline V gene. The V end was cut by 6 bases, the J end by 3 bases, with 9 bases between. This CDR3 is 12 amino acids long. DNA for the CDR3: TGTGCCAGCTCGTTAAAAGTCTACGAGCAGTACTTC. Translation: CASSLKVYEQYF.

This clonotype was detected ten times or more. This chain uses TRBV7-9 with TRBJ2-3, with D maybe TRBD2 (5 bases). The CDR3 covers 13 residues. CDR1 SEHNR and CDR2 FQNEAQ come from the germline V gene (reference sequence). With 5 bases removed from V and 1 base from J, the gap between germline ends came to 7 bases. The CDR3 DNA reads as TGTGCCAGCAGCCCCGGGGGCACAGATACGCAGTATTTT. It codes for CASSPGGTDTQYF.

V and J are TRBV20-1 and TRBJ1-1; D not resolved. V gave up 6 bases and J gave up 1 base, with 9 bases separating them. There are 12 residues in the CDR3. The germline V gene has CDR1 DFQATT and CDR2 SNEGSKA (reference sequence). In DNA, the CDR3 is TGCAGTGCGAGGCCCAGGAACACTGAAGCTTTCTTT. Its protein is CSARPRNTEAFF.

The chain recombines TRBV28 with TRBJ2-1, with 9 positions matching TRBD2. Trimming removed 2 bases from V and 5 bases from J; junction bases left unmatched: 4. The germline V gene encodes CDR1 MDHEN and CDR2 SYDVKM. The CDR3 runs 15 residues. The CDR3 DNA follows: TGTGCCAGCAGTTTAAGACTAGCGGCCCACAATGAGCAGTTCTTC. It codes for CASSLRLAAHNEQFF.

This clonotype showed up many times. This chain connects TRBV6-6 to TRBJ2-5; 9 bases match TRBD1. This CDR3 is 16 amino acids long. Germline CDR1 reads MNHNY; CDR2 reads SVGAGI (reference sequence). After removal of 7 bases from V and 3 bases from J, the junction contained 12 bases not matched to a gene. CDR3 protein: CASNLQGAIRKETQYF. CDR3 DNA sequence: TGTGCCAGCAATCTACAGGGGGCCATTCGAAAAGAGACCCAGTACTTC.

This clonotype was observed many times. The rearrangement uses TRBV7-2 and TRBJ1-6; D is unresolved. V dropped 5 bases and J dropped 8 bases, with 13 bases sitting between them. The germline CDR1 and CDR2 sequences are SGHTA and FQGNSA. There are 14 residues in the CDR3. CDR3 nucleotides: TGTGCCAGCAGCGGCCTGGACGGATATTCACCCCTCCACTTT. Amino acids: CASSGLDGYSPLHF.